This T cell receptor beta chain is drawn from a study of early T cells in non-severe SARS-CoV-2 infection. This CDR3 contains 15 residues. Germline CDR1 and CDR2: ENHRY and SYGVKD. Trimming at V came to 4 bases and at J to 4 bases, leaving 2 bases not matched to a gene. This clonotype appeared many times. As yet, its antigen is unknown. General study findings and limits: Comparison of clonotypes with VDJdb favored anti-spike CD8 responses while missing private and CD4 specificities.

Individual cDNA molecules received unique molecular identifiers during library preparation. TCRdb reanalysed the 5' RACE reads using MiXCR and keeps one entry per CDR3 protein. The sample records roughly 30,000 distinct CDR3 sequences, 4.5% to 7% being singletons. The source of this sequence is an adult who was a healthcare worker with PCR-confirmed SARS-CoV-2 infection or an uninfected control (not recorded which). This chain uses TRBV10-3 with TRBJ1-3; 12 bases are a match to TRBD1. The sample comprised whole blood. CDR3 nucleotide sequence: TGTGCCATCAGTGGGGACAGGGGGCCAGGAAACACCATATATTTT. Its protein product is CAISGDRGPGNTIYF.